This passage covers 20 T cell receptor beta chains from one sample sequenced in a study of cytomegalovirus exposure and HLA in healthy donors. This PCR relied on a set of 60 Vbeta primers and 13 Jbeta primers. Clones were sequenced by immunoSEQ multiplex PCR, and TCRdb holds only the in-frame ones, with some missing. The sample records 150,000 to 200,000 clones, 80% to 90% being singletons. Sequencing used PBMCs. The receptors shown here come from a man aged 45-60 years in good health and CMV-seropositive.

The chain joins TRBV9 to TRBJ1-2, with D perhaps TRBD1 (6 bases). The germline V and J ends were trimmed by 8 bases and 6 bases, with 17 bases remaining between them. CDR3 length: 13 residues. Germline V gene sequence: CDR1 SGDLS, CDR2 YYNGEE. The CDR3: CARGRGGGHGYTF. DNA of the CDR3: TGTGCCAGGGGAAGGGGGGGAGGGCATGGCTACACCTTC. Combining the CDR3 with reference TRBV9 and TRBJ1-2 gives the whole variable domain DSGVTQTPKHLITATGQRVTLRCSPRSGDLSVYWYQQSLDQGLQFLIQYYNGEERAKGNILERFSAQQFPDLHSELNLSSLELGDSALYFCARGRGGGHGYTFGSGTRLTVV.

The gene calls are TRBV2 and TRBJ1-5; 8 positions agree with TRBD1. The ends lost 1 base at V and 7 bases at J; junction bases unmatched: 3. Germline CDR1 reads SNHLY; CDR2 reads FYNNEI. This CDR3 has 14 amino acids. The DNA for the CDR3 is TGTGCCAGCAGTGAAGGGACAGGGTACCAGCCCCAGCATTTT. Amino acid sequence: CASSEGTGYQPQHF.

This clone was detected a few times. This CDR3 is CASSKNGNTEAFF. The CDR3 DNA reads as TGTGCCAGCTCCAAGAACGGGAACACTGAAGCTTTCTTT. The rearrangement joins TRBV18 to TRBJ1-1; D is unclear. The CDR3 runs 13 residues. V was pared by 6 bases and J by 1 base, with 9 bases between. Germline V gene data show CDR1 as KGHSH and CDR2 as LQKENI. Based on the CDR3 plus reference TRBV18 and TRBJ1-1, the full variable domain is NAGVMQNPRHLVRRRGQEARLRCSPMKGHSHVYWYRQLPEEGLKFMVYLQKENIIDESGMPKERFSAEFPKEGPSILRIQQVVRGDSAAYFCASSKNGNTEAFFGQGTRLTVV.

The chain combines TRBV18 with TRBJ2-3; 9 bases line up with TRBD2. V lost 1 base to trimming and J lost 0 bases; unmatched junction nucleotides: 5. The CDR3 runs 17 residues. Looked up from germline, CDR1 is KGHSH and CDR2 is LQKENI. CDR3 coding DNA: TGTGCCAGCTCACCACAGGCTAGCGGGACCAGCACAGATACGCAGTATTTT. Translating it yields CASSPQASGTSTDTQYF.

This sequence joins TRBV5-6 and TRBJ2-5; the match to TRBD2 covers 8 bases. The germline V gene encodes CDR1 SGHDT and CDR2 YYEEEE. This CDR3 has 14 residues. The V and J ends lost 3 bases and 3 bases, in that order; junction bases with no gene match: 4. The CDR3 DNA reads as TGTGCCAGCAGCTATCCGGGACTAGAAGAGACCCAGTACTTC. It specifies CASSYPGLEETQYF.

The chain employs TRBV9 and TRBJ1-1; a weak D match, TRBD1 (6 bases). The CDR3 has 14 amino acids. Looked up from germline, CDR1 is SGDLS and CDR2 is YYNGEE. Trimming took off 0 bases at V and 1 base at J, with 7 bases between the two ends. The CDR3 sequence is CASSVGDKNTEAFF. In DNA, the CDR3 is TGTGCCAGCAGCGTAGGGGACAAGAACACTGAAGCTTTCTTT. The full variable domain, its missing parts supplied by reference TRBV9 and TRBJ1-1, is DSGVTQTPKHLITATGQRVTLRCSPRSGDLSVYWYQQSLDQGLQFLIQYYNGEERAKGNILERFSAQQFPDLHSELNLSSLELGDSALYFCASSVGDKNTEAFFGQGTRLTVV.

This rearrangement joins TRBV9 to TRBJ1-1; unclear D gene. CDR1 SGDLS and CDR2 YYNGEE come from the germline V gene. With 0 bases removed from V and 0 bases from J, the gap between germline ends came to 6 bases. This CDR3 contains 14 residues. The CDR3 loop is CASSVETMNTEAFF. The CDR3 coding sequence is TGTGCCAGCAGCGTAGAGACTATGAACACTGAAGCTTTCTTT.

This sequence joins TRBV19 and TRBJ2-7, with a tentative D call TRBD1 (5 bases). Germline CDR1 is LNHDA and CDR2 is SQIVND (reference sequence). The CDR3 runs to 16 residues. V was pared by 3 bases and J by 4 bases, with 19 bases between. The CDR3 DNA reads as TGTGCCAGTAGTATTGCCTCCGTGTGGAAGGGGTACGAGCAGTACTTC. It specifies CASSIASVWKGYEQYF.

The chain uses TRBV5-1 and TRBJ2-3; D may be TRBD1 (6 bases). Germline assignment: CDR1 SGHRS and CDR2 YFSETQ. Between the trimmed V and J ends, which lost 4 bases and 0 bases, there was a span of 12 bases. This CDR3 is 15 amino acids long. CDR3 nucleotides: TGCGCCAGCAGCCCCGGGACAACTAGCACAGATACGCAGTATTTT. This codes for CASSPGTTSTDTQYF.

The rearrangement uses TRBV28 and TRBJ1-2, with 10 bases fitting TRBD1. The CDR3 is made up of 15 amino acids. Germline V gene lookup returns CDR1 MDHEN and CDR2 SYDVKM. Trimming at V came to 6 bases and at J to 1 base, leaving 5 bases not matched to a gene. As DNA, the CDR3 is TGTGCCAGCAGAGTCCGGGACAGGGGTAACTATGGCTACACCTTC. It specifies CASRVRDRGNYGYTF.

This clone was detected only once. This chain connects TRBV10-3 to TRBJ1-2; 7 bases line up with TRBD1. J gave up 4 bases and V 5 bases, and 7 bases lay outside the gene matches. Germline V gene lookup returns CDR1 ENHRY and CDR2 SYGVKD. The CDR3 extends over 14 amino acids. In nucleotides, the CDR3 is TGTGCCATCAGTCCGACAGGGCTAAGCTATGGCTACACCTTC. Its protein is CAISPTGLSYGYTF.

The CDR3 coding sequence is TGTGCCAGCAGATGGGTAGCGGGGGGAAATGAGCAGTTCTTC. Translated, it gives CASRWVAGGNEQFF. The chain employs TRBV6-4 and TRBJ2-1, with 10 bases lining up with TRBD2. The CDR3 contains 14 residues. With 6 bases clipped from V and 7 bases from J, the junction kept 6 bases outside the gene matches. The germline V gene has CDR1 MRHNA and CDR2 SNTAGT.

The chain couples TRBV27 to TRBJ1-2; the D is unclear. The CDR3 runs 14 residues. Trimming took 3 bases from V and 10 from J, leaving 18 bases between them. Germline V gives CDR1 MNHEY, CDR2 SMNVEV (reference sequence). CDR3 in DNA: TGTGCCAGCAGTTTTCGCGCCACACCGGGTGTCTACACCTTC. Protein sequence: CASSFRATPGVYTF.

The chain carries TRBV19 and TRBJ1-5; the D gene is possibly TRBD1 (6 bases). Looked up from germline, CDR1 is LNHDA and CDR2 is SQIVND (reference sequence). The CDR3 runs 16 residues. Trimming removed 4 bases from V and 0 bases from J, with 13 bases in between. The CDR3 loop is CASSSRGGYSNQPQHF. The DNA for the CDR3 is TGTGCCAGTAGTAGCCGCGGGGGCTATAGCAATCAGCCCCAGCATTTT.

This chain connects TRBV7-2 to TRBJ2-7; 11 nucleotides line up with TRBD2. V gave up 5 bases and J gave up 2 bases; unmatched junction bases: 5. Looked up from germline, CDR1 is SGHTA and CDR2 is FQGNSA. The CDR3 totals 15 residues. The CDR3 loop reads CASSPPSGGTYEQYF. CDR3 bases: TGTGCCAGCAGCCCACCTAGCGGGGGGACCTACGAGCAGTACTTC.

The CDR3 region has the DNA TGTGCCAGCAGTTCCCTCGACAGGGTTACCTACAATGAGCAGTTCTTC. Its translation: CASSSLDRVTYNEQFF. This chain uses TRBV27 with TRBJ2-1; 7 nucleotides align to TRBD1. This CDR3 has 16 amino acids. Per germline, CDR1 MNHEY and CDR2 SMNVEV (reference sequence). Trimming cost V 4 bases and J 2 bases; bases outside gene matches: 8.

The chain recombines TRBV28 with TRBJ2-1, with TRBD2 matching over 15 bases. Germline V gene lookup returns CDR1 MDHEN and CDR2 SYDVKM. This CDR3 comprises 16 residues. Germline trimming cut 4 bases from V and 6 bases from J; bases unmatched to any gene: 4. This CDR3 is CASSSGTSGGPNEQFF. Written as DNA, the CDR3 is TGTGCCAGCAGTTCGGGGACTAGCGGGGGGCCCAATGAGCAGTTCTTC.

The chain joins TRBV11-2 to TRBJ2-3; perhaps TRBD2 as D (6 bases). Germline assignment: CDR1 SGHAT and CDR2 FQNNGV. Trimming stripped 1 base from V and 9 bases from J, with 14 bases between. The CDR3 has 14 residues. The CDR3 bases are TGTGCCAGCAGCTTAGTGGGGGGTCCGGAGACGCAGTATTTT. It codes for CASSLVGGPETQYF.

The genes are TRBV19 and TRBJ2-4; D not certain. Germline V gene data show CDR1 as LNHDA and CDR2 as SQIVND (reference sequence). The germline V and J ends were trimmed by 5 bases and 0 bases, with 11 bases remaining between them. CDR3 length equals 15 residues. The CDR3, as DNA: TGTGCCAGTAGTGCCCTAATACTAGCCAAAAACATTCAGTACTTC. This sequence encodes CASSALILAKNIQYF.

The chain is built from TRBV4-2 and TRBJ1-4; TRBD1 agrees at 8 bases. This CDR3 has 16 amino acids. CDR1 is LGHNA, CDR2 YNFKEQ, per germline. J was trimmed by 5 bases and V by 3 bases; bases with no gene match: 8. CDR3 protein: CASSQAGTGGNEKLFF. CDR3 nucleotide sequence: TGTGCCAGCAGCCAGGCAGGGACAGGAGGGAATGAAAAACTGTTTTTT.